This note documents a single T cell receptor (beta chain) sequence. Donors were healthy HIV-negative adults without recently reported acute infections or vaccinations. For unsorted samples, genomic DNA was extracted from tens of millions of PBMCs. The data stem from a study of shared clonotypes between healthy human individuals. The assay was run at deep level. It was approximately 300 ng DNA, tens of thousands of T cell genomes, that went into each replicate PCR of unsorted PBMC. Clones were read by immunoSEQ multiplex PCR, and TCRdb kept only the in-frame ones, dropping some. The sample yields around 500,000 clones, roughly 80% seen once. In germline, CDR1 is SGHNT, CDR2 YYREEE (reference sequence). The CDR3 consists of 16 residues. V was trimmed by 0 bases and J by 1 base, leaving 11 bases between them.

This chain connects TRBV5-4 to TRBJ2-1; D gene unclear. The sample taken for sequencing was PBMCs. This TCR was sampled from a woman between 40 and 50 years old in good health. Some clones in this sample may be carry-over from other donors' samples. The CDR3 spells CASSLGSYFSYNEQFF. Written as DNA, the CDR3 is TGTGCCAGCAGCTTGGGGAGTTACTTTTCCTACAATGAGCAGTTCTTC.